The 20 T cell receptor beta chains in this list originate from one sample, sequenced in a study of OX40 agonist ivuxolimab in advanced cancers. Clones were read by immunoSEQ multiplex PCR, and TCRdb kept only the in-frame ones, dropping some. Of around 45,000 clones listed, around 86% are singletons. The material sequenced was CD4+ or CD8+ T cells sorted from blood, taken in a trial of the OX40 agonist ivuxolimab. All receptors come from an adult with an advanced solid tumor such as melanoma, head and neck, liver or kidney cancer.

The chain combines TRBV2 with TRBJ1-2, with a possible D match to TRBD1 (6 bases). The germline V gene encodes CDR1 SNHLY and CDR2 FYNNEI. The V and J ends lost 3 bases and 5 bases respectively, with 10 bases between them. This CDR3 has 13 amino acids. CDR3 sequence: CASSDGQRYGYTF. Written as DNA, the CDR3 is TGTGCCAGCAGTGACGGACAGAGGTATGGCTACACCTTC.

The genes are TRBV19 and TRBJ1-2, with 12 bases identical to TRBD1. Germline CDR1 LNHDA, CDR2 SQIVND (reference sequence). Losses at the gene ends were 6 bases for V and 2 bases for J; bases not matched to a gene: 13. The CDR3 runs to 18 residues. The CDR3 nucleotides are TGTGCCAGTAGAGATCGCTCGGGACAGGGGGCAAAGAACTATGGCTACACCTTC. It encodes CASRDRSGQGAKNYGYTF.

In its sample, this clone was seen a few times. The V gene is TRBV5-4, the J gene TRBJ1-2; D not certain. Trimming pared 0 bases from V and 6 bases from J, leaving 6 bases between. Germline V CDR1 and CDR2: SGHNT, YYREEE (reference sequence). The CDR3 is made up of 12 amino acids. CDR3 amino acids: CASSLVQDGYTF. The CDR3 DNA reads TGTGCCAGCAGCTTGGTACAAGATGGCTACACCTTC.

This chain's CDR3 is CASIRGGTPGELFF. The CDR3 nucleotides are TGTGCCAGCATACGTGGCGGGACGCCCGGGGAGCTGTTTTTT. This rearrangement joins TRBV6-1 to TRBJ2-2; D might be TRBD2 (6 bases). The CDR3 is 14 amino acids. Germline CDR1 and CDR2: MNHNS and SASEGT. V was clipped by 7 bases and J by 6 bases, with 15 bases between them.

The table lists this clone with a few counts. V is TRBV6-1 and J is TRBJ2-3; 8 bases map to TRBD1. Losses at the gene ends were 5 bases for V and 4 bases for J; bases not matched to a gene: 8. This CDR3 comprises 15 residues. Per the germline V gene, CDR1 is MNHNS and CDR2 is SASEGT. The CDR3 loop is CASSNRGTASDTQYF. CDR3 nucleotides: TGTGCCAGCAGTAACAGGGGGACCGCATCAGATACGCAGTATTTT.

The rearrangement joins TRBV11-2 to TRBJ2-3; TRBD2 matches 11 bases. Germline V gene sequence: CDR1 SGHAT, CDR2 FQNNGV. Trimming at V came to 0 bases and at J to 7 bases, leaving 6 bases not matched to a gene. This CDR3 region has 16 residues. The CDR3 reads CASSLEASGGINTQYF. CDR3 DNA: TGTGCCAGCAGCTTAGAGGCTAGCGGGGGGATCAATACGCAGTATTTT.

Only one count was recorded for this clone. The junction differs from germline at one of its ends, possibly a read error. The V call is TRBV7-7, the J call TRBJ2-5, with TRBD2 identical over 8 bases. Germline V gene sequence: CDR1 SSHAT, CDR2 FNYEAQ (reference sequence). The CDR3 is 13 residues long. In DNA, the CDR3 is TGTGCTAGCAGCTTACGGGGGGGAGAGACCCAGTACTTC. Its protein is CASSLRGGETQYF.

The count of this clone is one. This chain joins TRBV6-5 and TRBJ2-3; the D is unclear. The CDR3 runs to 15 residues. Germline loops: CDR1 MNHEY, CDR2 SVGAGI. Trimming removed 0 bases from V and 1 base from J, with 8 bases in between. CDR3 protein: CASSYSGSGTDTQYF. The DNA of the CDR3 is TGTGCCAGCAGTTACTCTGGCAGCGGCACAGATACGCAGTATTTT.

The chain recombines TRBV14 with TRBJ2-2; D is ambiguous. CDR1 is SGHDN, CDR2 FVKESK, per germline. V was cut by 3 bases and J by 2 bases, with 4 bases left in between. This CDR3 contains 13 residues. As DNA, the CDR3 is TGTGCCAGCAGCCAGTTTAACACCGGGGAGCTGTTTTTT. It is translated as CASSQFNTGELFF.

CDR3 residues: CASRDGTANYGYTF. CDR3 DNA: TGTGCCAGCAGAGACGGGACAGCTAACTATGGCTACACCTTC. This chain connects TRBV2 to TRBJ1-2; 7 nucleotides agree with TRBD1. The CDR3 is 14 residues long. Per the germline V gene, CDR1 is SNHLY and CDR2 is FYNNEI. The J segment lost 0 bases and the V segment lost 6 bases, leaving 4 bases of the junction unmatched.

V usage is TRBV5-1 and J usage is TRBJ2-7; 14 bases are shared with TRBD2. Germline lookup yields CDR1 SGHRS and CDR2 YFSETQ. With V trimmed by 4 bases and J by 5 bases, 8 bases remained unmatched. The length of the CDR3 is 16 residues. CDR3 DNA: TGCGCCAGCAGCGCCCGACTAGCGGGAGGGCCCCACGAGCAGTACTTC. Translation gives CASSARLAGGPHEQYF.

The chain joins TRBV7-6 to TRBJ2-7; possibly TRBD1 or TRBD2 for D (5 bases each). CDR1 SGHVS and CDR2 FNYEAQ come from the germline V gene. Between the trimmed V and J ends, which lost 6 bases and 3 bases, there was a span of 15 bases. The CDR3 runs 14 residues. CDR3 sequence: CASSLNGAIYEQYF. CDR3 DNA: TGTGCCAGCAGTCTTAACGGGGCCATCTACGAGCAGTACTTC.

This chain connects TRBV18 to TRBJ1-1; tentatively, D is TRBD1 (6 bases). V lost 4 bases to trimming and J lost 5 bases, with 8 bases between them. Germline lookup yields CDR1 KGHSH and CDR2 LQKENI. The CDR3 is made up of 12 amino acids. For the CDR3, the DNA is TGTGCCAGCTCACGGGGGGCGACTGAAGCTTTCTTT. As protein: CASSRGATEAFF.

J is TRBJ2-1 and V is TRBV2, with unresolved D. The CDR3 extends over 14 amino acids. Looked up from germline, CDR1 is SNHLY and CDR2 is FYNNEI. V gave up 2 bases and J gave up 4 bases, with 9 bases separating them. DNA for the CDR3: TGTGCCAGCAGTGAACCGCCTTCGTACAATGAGCAGTTCTTC. It specifies CASSEPPSYNEQFF.

The chain recombines TRBV7-3 with TRBJ2-2, with a possible D match to TRBD1 (6 bases). CDR1 is SGHTA and CDR2 is FQGTGA in the germline V gene. The V end was cut by 5 bases, the J end by 4 bases, with 11 bases between. The CDR3 runs to 14 residues. CDR3 sequence reads: CASSANRATGELFF. The CDR3 nucleotides read TGTGCCAGCAGCGCCAACAGGGCCACCGGGGAGCTGTTTTTT. The full variable domain, completed using reference TRBV7-3 and TRBJ2-2, is GAGVSQTPSNKVTEKGKYVELRCDPISGHTALYWYRQSLGQGPEFLIYFQGTGAADDSGLPNDRFFAVRPEGSVSTLKIQRTERGDSAVYLCASSANRATGELFFGEGSRLTVL.

V is TRBV6-1 and J is TRBJ2-5; tentatively, D is TRBD2 (6 bases). CDR3 size: 14 residues. Looked up from germline, CDR1 is MNHNS and CDR2 is SASEGT. V gave up 3 bases and J gave up 1 base, with 9 bases separating them. The CDR3 DNA reads as TGTGCCAGCAGTGATCGGCGGGGCCAAGAGACCCAGTACTTC. Its translation: CASSDRRGQETQYF.

The V call is TRBV11-1, the J call TRBJ2-5; no definite D call. This CDR3 has 11 amino acids. CDR1 and CDR2 (germline): SGHAT, FQDESV (reference sequence). The V gene lost 1 base and the J gene lost 5 bases, with 2 bases spanning the gap. The CDR3 DNA follows: TGTGCCAGCAGCTTAGGGGAGACCCAGTACTTC. Translating it yields CASSLGETQYF.

V and J are TRBV30 and TRBJ1-1, with D perhaps matching TRBD1 (6 bases). The CDR3 has 14 amino acids. The V end lost 0 bases, the J end lost 7 bases, and 15 bases lay between the germline ends. Germline CDR1 is GTSNPN and CDR2 is SVGIG (reference sequence). CDR3 amino acids: CAWSVAGVDGEAFF. The CDR3 DNA reads TGTGCCTGGAGTGTAGCAGGGGTTGACGGTGAAGCTTTCTTT.

V and J are TRBV5-6 and TRBJ2-7; D is possibly TRBD2 (7 bases). Germline CDR1 is SGHDT and CDR2 is YYEEEE. The CDR3 is 15 residues long. V was clipped by 3 bases and J by 6 bases, with 19 bases between them. CDR3 DNA sequence: TGTGCCAGCAGCTCACGGACGGAGGGGGGGGGCGAGCAGTACTTC. Translated, it gives CASSSRTEGGGEQYF.

The chain links TRBV5-6 to TRBJ2-5, with TRBD1 matching over 7 bases. The V segment lost 4 bases and the J segment 3 bases; nucleotides outside the gene matches: 3. Per the germline V gene, CDR1 is SGHDT and CDR2 is YYEEEE. The CDR3 consists of 13 residues. The CDR3 here is CASSPGTEETQYF. CDR3 nucleotide sequence: TGTGCCAGCAGCCCGGGGACAGAAGAGACCCAGTACTTC.